This TCR beta chain appears in the sequencing data of a study of blood T cells in healthy people across ages. Points on this clonotype: Antigen specificity is unknown.

Germline CDR1 and CDR2: GTSNPN and SVGIG (reference sequence). V was clipped by 3 bases and J by 4 bases, with 10 bases between them. The CDR3 covers 13 residues. Study conclusions and caveats: Age showed a roughly linear inverse relationship with TCR beta diversity per million T cells.

A second about 6 to 11 cycle PCR used barcoded and J-beta primers. Via MiXCR, TCRdb re-called the 5' RACE reads, giving one row per CDR3 protein. This repertoire shows 1.5 million to 2 million distinct CDR3 sequences, 30% to 40% found once; its top ten account for 11%. The chain carries TRBV30 and TRBJ2-1; D unclear. The sequencing sample was made of blood. The TCR sequence derives from a woman between 25 and 40 years old in good health. As DNA, the CDR3 is TGTGCCTGGAGAGGGCTTCATTACAATGAGCAGTTCTTC. The encoded protein is CAWRGLHYNEQFF.